A selection of T cell receptor beta chains follows, all from one sample in a study of beta chain features in type 1 diabetes. Sequenced by immunoSEQ multiplex PCR; TCRdb stores in-frame clones only, minus some. The sample carries 300,000 to 450,000 clones, roughly a fifth recorded once. Sequenced sample: naive CD4+ T cells from blood. These TCRs come from a young woman in good health. The conserved cysteine and the conserved F or W are not part of the CDR3 here.

V gene,J gene,CDR3 protein
TRBV5-1,TRBJ1-1,ASSLEGQGTEAF
TRBV19,TRBJ2-1,ASSIGSGSSYNEQF
TRBV19,TRBJ2-7,ASSMRRELDEQY
TRBV5-1,TRBJ2-1,ASTPGTVNSYNEQF
TRBV19,TRBJ1-2,ASTVGQYGLLDGYT
TRBV30,TRBJ2-5,AWTFGSQGTQY
TRBV10-3,TRBJ1-4,AISERGLEKLF
TRBV19,TRBJ2-1,ASSMWTSGSEQF
TRBV30,TRBJ1-1,AWSRQGEWTEAF
TRBV7-2,TRBJ2-5,ASSFYHGSGGETQY
TRBV2,TRBJ2-4,ASRVGQGGGIQY
TRBV27,TRBJ1-5,ASSLYRDRINQPQH
TRBV11-2,TRBJ2-1,ASSWRQGARNEQF
TRBV10-3,TRBJ1-1,AISGQGNTEAF
TRBV5-1,TRBJ2-1,ASSSLAGASYNEQF
TRBV6-1,TRBJ2-7,ASSELAETYEQY
TRBV9,TRBJ2-7,ASSVGQTYEQY
TRBV4-1,TRBJ1-2,ASSQDAAAHYGYT
TRBV18,TRBJ2-2,ASSLRDRELF
TRBV5-1,TRBJ2-7,ASSSQGEYEQY
TRBV9,TRBJ1-1,ASSALGGHNTEAF
TRBV7-9,TRBJ1-2,ASSATGGYGYT
TRBV7-9,TRBJ2-3,ASSSSGGSTDTQY
TRBV7-7,TRBJ2-2,ASSWTGDGELF
TRBV12-5,TRBJ1-1,ASALAGGEAF
TRBV5-1,TRBJ2-7,ASRTGPGRLEQY
TRBV27,TRBJ2-6,ASSLFPSPSGANVLT
TRBV7-9,TRBJ2-7,ASSSRTGYEQY
TRBV30,TRBJ2-7,AWRGTGQGLRY
TRBV1,TRBJ2-7,TGGGQKTTSSSYEQY
TRBV29-1,TRBJ2-7,SVGVRDYEQY
TRBV9,TRBJ2-5,ASSVSRGVYQETQY
TRBV30,TRBJ2-7,ALLSRREGYEQY
TRBV11-2,TRBJ2-3,ASSLSTSTDTQY
TRBV5-1,TRBJ2-1,ASSLSAGAEYNEQF
TRBV4-2,TRBJ2-7,ASSQSHRAHEQY
TRBV11-1,TRBJ2-3,ASSFGTSGFTDTQY
TRBV5-1,TRBJ2-7,ASSSNEGAVAYEQY
TRBV30,TRBJ2-7,AWSGTGGTYEQY
TRBV6-5,TRBJ2-3,ASSYSYTGDTQY
TRBV7-9,TRBJ1-1,ASSLTVYTEAF
TRBV9,TRBJ1-2,ASKGLWNYGYT
TRBV15,TRBJ1-2,ATSRAGQGANHGYT
TRBV6-6,TRBJ2-7,ASSRLETHEQY
TRBV18,TRBJ2-7,ASSPFDIAGAGEQY